This TCR beta chain stems from a study of cytomegalovirus exposure and HLA in healthy donors. General study points: Sequencing likely produced, as an artifact, a cluster of highly shared sequence variants. Associated with cytomegalovirus, according to the listing, were approximately 160 TCR beta chains.

As for this clone: The antigen remains unidentified.

The CDR3 runs to 14 residues. J was trimmed by 6 bases and V by 5 bases; bases with no gene match: 9. From germline, CDR1 is SGHDN and CDR2 FVKESK. The primer mix had 60 Vbeta and 13 Jbeta primers. Profiled with immunoSEQ multiplex PCR; TCRdb holds only in-frame clones, not every one. The repertoire has under 200,000 clones, approximately 80% of them found once; the top ten carry 3% to 3.5%. Despite likely unrecorded immune exposures, the donors were nominally healthy at the time of sampling. The chain is built from TRBV14 and TRBJ1-2, with TRBD1 matching over 7 bases. The sequence derives from a woman aged 45 to 65 in good health and CMV-seropositive. Sample: PBMCs. The chain's CDR3 is CASSAIHTGDGYTF. CDR3 DNA: TGTGCCAGCAGCGCCATTCACACAGGGGATGGCTACACCTTC.